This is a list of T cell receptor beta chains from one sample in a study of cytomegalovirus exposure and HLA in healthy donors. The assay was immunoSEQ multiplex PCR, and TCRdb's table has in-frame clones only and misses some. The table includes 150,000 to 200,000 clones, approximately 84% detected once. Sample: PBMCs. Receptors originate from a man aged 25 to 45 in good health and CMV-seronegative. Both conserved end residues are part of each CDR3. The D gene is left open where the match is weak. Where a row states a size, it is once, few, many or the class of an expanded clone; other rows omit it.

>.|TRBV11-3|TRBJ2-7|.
CASSFGGEEYEQYF
TGTGCCAGCAGCTTCGGGGGAGAAGAGTACGAGCAGTACTTC
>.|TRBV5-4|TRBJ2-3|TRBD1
CASSPWTGGANTQYF
TGTGCCAGCAGCCCCTGGACAGGGGGAGCAAATACGCAGTATTTT
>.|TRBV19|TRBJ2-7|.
CASPIGLADTYEQYF
TGTGCCAGTCCAATCGGGCTAGCCGATACCTACGAGCAGTACTTC
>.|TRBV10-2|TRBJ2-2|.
CASRPTGLYGELFF
TGCGCCAGCAGGCCTACAGGGTTATACGGGGAGCTGTTTTTT
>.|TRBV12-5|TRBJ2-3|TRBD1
CASGLQTGVSTDTQYF
TGTGCTAGTGGTTTGCAGACAGGGGTTAGCACAGATACACAGTATTTT
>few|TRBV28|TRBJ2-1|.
CASSQTGYNEQFF
TGTGCCAGCAGTCAAACAGGCTACAATGAGCAGTTCTTC
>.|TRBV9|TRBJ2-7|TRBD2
CASSPTSGLTYEQYF
TGTGCCAGCAGCCCCACTAGCGGGCTGACATACGAGCAGTACTTC
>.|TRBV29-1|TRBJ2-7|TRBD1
CSVEDRTGASYEQYF
TGCAGCGTTGAAGATCGGACAGGGGCTTCCTACGAGCAGTACTTC
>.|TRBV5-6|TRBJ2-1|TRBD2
CASTEGLAGDYNEQFF
TGTGCCAGCACTGAGGGACTAGCGGGGGATTACAATGAGCAGTTCTTC
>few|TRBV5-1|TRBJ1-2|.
CASSQEGLRNYGYTF
TGCGCCAGCAGCCAGGAGGGTTTGCGTAACTATGGCTACACCTTC
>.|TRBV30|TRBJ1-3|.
CAWFRQDSLIDPSSGNTIYF
TGTGCCTGGTTCCGTCAAGACAGCCTCATAGACCCGAGCTCTGGAAACACCATATATTTT
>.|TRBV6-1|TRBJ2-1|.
CASTSRGWYNEQFF
TGTGCCAGCACCAGCAGGGGATGGTACAATGAGCAGTTCTTC
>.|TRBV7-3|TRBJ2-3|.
CASRQGGAHTDTQYF
TGTGCCAGCAGACAAGGAGGAGCCCACACAGATACGCAGTATTTT
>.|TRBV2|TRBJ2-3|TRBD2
CASSGLADSDTQYF
TGTGCCAGCAGCGGACTAGCTGACTCAGATACGCAGTATTTT
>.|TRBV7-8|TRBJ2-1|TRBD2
CASSLFMSGRAWEQFF
TGTGCCAGCAGCTTATTCATGAGCGGGAGGGCCTGGGAGCAGTTCTTC
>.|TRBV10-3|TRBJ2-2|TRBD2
CAISAGLIANTGELFF
TGTGCCATCAGTGCGGGACTAATAGCGAACACCGGGGAGCTGTTTTTT